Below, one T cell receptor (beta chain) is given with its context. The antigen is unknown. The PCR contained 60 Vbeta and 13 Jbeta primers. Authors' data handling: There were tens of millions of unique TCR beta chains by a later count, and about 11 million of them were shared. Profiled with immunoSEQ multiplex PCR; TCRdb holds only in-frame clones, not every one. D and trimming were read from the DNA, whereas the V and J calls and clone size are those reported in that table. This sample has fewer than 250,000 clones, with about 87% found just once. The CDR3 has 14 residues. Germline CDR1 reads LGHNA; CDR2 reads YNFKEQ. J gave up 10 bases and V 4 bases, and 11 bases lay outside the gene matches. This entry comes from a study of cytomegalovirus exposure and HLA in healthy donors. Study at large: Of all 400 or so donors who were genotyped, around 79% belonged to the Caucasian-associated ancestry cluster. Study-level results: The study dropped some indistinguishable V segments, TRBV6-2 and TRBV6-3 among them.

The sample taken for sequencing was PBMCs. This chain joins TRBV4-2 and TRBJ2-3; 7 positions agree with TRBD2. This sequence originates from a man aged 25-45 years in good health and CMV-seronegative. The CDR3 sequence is CASSLGLEGGAQYF. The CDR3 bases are TGTGCCAGCAGCCTAGGACTAGAGGGCGGAGCGCAGTATTTT.